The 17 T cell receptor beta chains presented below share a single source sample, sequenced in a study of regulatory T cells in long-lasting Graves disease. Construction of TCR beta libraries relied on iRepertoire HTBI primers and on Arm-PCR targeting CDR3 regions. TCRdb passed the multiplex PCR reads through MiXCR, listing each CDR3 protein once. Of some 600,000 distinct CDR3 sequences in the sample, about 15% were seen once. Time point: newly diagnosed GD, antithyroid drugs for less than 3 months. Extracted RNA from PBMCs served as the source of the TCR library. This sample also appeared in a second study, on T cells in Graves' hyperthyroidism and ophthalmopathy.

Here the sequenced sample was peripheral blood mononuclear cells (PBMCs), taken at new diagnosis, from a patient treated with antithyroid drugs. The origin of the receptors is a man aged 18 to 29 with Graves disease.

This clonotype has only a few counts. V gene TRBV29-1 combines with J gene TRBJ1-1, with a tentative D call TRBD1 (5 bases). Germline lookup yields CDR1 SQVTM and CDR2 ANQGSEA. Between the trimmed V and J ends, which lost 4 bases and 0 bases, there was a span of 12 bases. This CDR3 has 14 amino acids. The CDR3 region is CSVVQGLVNTEAFF. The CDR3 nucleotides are TGCAGCGTTGTGCAGGGTCTGGTGAACACTGAAGCTTTCTTT.

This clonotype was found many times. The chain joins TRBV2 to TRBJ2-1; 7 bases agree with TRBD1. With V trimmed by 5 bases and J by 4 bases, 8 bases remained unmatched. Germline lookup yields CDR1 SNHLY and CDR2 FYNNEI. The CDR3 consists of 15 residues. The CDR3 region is CASSLLLGQYNEQFF. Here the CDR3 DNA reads TGTGCCAGCAGTCTGTTGTTGGGACAGTACAATGAGCAGTTCTTC.

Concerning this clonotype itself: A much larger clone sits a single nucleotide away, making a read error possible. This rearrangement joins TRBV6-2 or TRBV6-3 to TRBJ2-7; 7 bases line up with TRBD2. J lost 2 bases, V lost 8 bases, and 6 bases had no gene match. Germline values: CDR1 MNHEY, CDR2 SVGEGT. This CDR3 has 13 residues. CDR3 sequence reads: CASGGDYAYEQYF. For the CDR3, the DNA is TGTGCCAGCGGAGGGGACTACGCCTACGAGCAGTACTTC.

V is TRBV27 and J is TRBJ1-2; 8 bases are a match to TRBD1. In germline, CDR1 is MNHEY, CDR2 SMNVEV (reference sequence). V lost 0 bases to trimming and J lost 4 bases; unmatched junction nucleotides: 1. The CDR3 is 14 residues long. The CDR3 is CASSLSGTGYGYTF. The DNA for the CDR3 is TGTGCCAGCAGTTTATCGGGGACAGGCTATGGCTACACCTTC.

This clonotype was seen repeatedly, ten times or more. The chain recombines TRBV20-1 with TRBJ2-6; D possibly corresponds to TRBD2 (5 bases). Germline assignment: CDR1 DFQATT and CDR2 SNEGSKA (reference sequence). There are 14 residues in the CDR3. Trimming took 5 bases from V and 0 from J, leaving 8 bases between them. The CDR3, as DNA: TGCAGTGCTCGAGCGGCCTCTGGGGCCAACGTCCTGACTTTC. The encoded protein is CSARAASGANVLTF.

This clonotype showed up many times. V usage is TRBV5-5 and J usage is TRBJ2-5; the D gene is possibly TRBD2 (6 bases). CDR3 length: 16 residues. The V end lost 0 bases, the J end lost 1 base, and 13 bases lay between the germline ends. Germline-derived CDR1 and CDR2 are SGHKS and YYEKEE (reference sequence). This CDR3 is CASSLGLGGFQETQYF. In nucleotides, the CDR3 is TGTGCCAGCAGCTTGGGCCTCGGGGGATTCCAAGAGACCCAGTACTTC. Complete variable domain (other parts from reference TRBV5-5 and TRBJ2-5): DAGVTQSPTHLIKTRGQQVTLRCSPISGHKSVSWYQQVLGQGPQFIFQYYEKEERGRGNFPDRFSARQFPNYSSELNVNALLLGDSALYLCASSLGLGGFQETQYFGPGTRLLVL.

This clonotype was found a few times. Here the CDR3 reads CASSFSSGGRDTQYF. The CDR3 nucleotides read TGTGCCAGCAGTTTCTCTAGCGGAGGTCGGGATACGCAGTATTTT. The rearrangement uses TRBV28 and TRBJ2-3; 7 nucleotides line up with TRBD2. This CDR3 has 15 amino acids. With V trimmed by 3 bases and J by 6 bases, 9 bases remained unmatched. Germline CDR1 MDHEN, CDR2 SYDVKM.

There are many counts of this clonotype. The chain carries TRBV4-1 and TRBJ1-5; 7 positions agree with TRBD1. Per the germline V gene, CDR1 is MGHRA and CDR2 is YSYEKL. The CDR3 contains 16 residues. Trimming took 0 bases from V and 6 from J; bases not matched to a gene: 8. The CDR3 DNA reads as TGCGCCAGCAGCCAAGATCTGGGGACAGTCTTTCAGCCCCAGCATTTT. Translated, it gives CASSQDLGTVFQPQHF.

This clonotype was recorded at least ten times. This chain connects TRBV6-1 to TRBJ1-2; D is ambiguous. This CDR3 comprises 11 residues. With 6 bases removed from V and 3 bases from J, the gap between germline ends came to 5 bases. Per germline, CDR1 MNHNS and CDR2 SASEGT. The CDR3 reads CASRKDYGYTF. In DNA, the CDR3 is TGTGCCAGCAGGAAGGACTATGGCTACACCTTC.

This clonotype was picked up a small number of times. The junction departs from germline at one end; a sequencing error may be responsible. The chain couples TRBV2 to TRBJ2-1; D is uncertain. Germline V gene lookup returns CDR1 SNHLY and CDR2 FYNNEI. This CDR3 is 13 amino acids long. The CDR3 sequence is CASSETLSLEQIF. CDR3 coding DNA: TGTGCCAGCAGTGAGACCCTCTCTTTGGAGCAGATCTTC.

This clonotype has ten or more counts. The CDR3 DNA is TGTGCCATCAGTGACCCTGGCCAGGGGGCGGGCGAGCAGTACTTC. Residues: CAISDPGQGAGEQYF. The chain has TRBV10-3 and TRBJ2-7, with 8 positions matching TRBD1. This CDR3 has 15 amino acids. V gave up 3 bases and J gave up 6 bases; unmatched junction bases: 10. Germline V gene sequence: CDR1 ENHRY, CDR2 SYGVKD.

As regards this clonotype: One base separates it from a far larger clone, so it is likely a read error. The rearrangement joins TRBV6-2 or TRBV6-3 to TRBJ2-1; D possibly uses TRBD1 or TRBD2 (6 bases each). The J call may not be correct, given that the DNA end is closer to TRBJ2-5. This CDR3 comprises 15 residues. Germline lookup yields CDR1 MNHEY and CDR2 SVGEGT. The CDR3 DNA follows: TGTGCCAGCAGTGGTTTACAGGGTGGAGGGGGGACCCAGTACTTC. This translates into CASSGLQGGGGTQYF.

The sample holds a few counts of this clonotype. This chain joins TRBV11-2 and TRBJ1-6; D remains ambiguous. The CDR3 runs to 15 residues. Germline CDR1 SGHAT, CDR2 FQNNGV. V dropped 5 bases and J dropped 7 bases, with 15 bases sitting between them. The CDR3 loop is CASSEVAWGNSPLHF. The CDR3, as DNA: TGTGCCAGCAGCGAGGTGGCTTGGGGAAATTCACCCCTCCACTTT.

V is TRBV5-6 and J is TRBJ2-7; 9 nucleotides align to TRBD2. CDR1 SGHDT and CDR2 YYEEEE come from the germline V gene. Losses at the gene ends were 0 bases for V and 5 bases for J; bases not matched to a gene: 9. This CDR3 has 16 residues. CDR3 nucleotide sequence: TGTGCCAGCAGCTTGGCCTTCGTGGGACTAGCTCACGAGCAGTACTTC. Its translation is CASSLAFVGLAHEQYF.

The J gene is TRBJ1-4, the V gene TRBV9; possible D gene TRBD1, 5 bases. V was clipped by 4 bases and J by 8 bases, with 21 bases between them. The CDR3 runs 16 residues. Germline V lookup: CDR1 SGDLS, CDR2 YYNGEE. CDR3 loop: CASSIRGGDLGEKLFF. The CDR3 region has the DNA TGTGCCAGCAGCATCCGCGGGGGGGACCTAGGGGAAAAACTGTTTTTT. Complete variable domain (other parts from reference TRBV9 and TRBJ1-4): DSGVTQTPKHLITATGQRVTLRCSPRSGDLSVYWYQQSLDQGLQFLIQYYNGEERAKGNILERFSAQQFPDLHSELNLSSLELGDSALYFCASSIRGGDLGEKLFFGSGTQLSVL.

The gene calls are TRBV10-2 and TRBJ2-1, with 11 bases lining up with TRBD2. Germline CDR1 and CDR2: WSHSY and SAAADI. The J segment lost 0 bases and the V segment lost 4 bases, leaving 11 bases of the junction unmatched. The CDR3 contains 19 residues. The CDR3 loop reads CASSGGTSGPGSSYNEQFF. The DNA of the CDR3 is TGCGCCAGCAGTGGCGGGACTAGCGGCCCCGGGAGCTCCTACAATGAGCAGTTCTTC.

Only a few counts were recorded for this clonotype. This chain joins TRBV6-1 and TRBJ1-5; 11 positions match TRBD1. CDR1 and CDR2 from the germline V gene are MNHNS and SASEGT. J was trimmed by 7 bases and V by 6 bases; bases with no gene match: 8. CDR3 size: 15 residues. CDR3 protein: CASRPGTGGSQPQHF. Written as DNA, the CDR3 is TGTGCCAGCAGGCCCGGGACAGGGGGATCCCAGCCCCAGCATTTT.